Listed here are 8 T cell receptor beta chains from one sample, sequenced in a study of T-cell memory formation after mild COVID-19. TCRdb re-derived calls from the 5' RACE reads in MiXCR, one entry per CDR3 protein. The sample records 430,000 or so distinct CDR3 sequences, around 25% being singletons. Sequencing input: PBMCs or a T cell subset sorted from them (not recorded which). Receptors were obtained from an adult woman who had mild COVID-19 (a few samples of this study predate the infection). Cell type and time point are not known.

This clonotype appeared a few times. The chain employs TRBV3-1 and TRBJ2-7; D may be TRBD2 (6 bases). The CDR3 has 13 residues. The V gene lost 3 bases and the J gene lost 4 bases, with 10 bases spanning the gap. Germline values: CDR1 LGHDT, CDR2 YNNKEL (reference sequence). DNA of the CDR3: TGTGCCAGCAGCCAGGCGGGGCCGTACGAGCAGTACTTC. As protein: CASSQAGPYEQYF.

This clonotype was counted between two and nine times. The V gene is TRBV4-2, the J gene TRBJ2-7; D not certain. The germline V and J ends were trimmed by 5 bases and 1 base, with 15 bases remaining between them. CDR1 LGHNA and CDR2 YNFKEQ come from the germline V gene. CDR3 size: 15 residues. The CDR3 here is CASSSFLGASYEQYF. The CDR3 DNA reads as TGTGCCAGCAGCAGCTTCCTAGGAGCATCCTACGAGCAGTACTTC.

This clonotype was picked up a small number of times. The chain uses TRBV7-6 and TRBJ2-3; 15 positions agree with TRBD2. Germline V gene lookup returns CDR1 SGHVS and CDR2 FNYEAQ. The CDR3 is made up of 15 amino acids. J lost 8 bases, V lost 5 bases, and 5 bases had no gene match. CDR3 bases: TGTGCCAGCAGCGCAGGGACTAGCGGGGGGAGTACGCAGTATTTT. Residues: CASSAGTSGGSTQYF.

Many counts were recorded for this clonotype. The chain combines TRBV7-2 with TRBJ2-1, with TRBD2 matching 7 bases. V lost 5 bases to trimming and J lost 3 bases; unmatched junction nucleotides: 13. Germline values: CDR1 SGHTA, CDR2 FQGNSA. CDR3 size: 17 residues. The CDR3, as DNA: TGTGCCAGCAGCCCCTTTCTCGGGGAGGGCCTCTACAATGAGCAGTTCTTC. As protein: CASSPFLGEGLYNEQFF.

V gene TRBV20-1 combines with J gene TRBJ1-3, with a tentative D call TRBD1 (6 bases). The germline V gene has CDR1 DFQATT and CDR2 SNEGSKA (reference sequence). The CDR3 sequence is 13 residues long. Trimming took off 5 bases at V and 4 bases at J, with 12 bases between the two ends. The CDR3 DNA reads as TGCAGTGCTGACAGGCGTCCCGGAAACACCATATATTTT. Encoded protein: CSADRRPGNTIYF.

CDR3 region: CASSLLDSSNTGELFF. The DNA for the CDR3 is TGTGCCAGCAGCCTCCTCGACAGTTCGAACACCGGGGAGCTGTTTTTT. The chain recombines TRBV5-6 with TRBJ2-2; D perhaps matches TRBD1 (5 bases). Trimming took 4 bases from V and 0 from J, leaving 13 bases between them. The CDR3 totals 16 residues. Germline assignment: CDR1 SGHDT and CDR2 YYEEEE.

This clonotype was seen only a few times. The chain joins TRBV3-1 to TRBJ2-3; maybe TRBD2 (5 bases). Germline CDR1 LGHDT, CDR2 YNNKEL (reference sequence). Trimming stripped 0 bases from V and 2 bases from J, with 15 bases between. This CDR3 is built from 17 residues. The CDR3 DNA follows: TGTGCCAGCAGCCAAGATATGGGGAGCCCACCCACAGATACGCAGTATTTT. Its protein product is CASSQDMGSPPTDTQYF.

The chain uses TRBV19 and TRBJ1-5; possible D gene TRBD1, 5 bases. The V end lost 6 bases, the J end lost 5 bases, and 14 bases lay between the germline ends. Looked up from germline, CDR1 is LNHDA and CDR2 is SQIVND (reference sequence). CDR3 size: 14 residues. CDR3 protein: CASSPVGGYQPQHF. CDR3 in DNA: TGTGCCAGTAGCCCCGTCGGGGGGTATCAGCCCCAGCATTTT. Full variable domain (outside the CDR3, taken from reference TRBV19 and TRBJ1-5): DGGITQSPKYLFRKEGQNVTLSCEQNLNHDAMYWYRQDPGQGLRLIYYSQIVNDFQKGDIAEGYSVSREKKESFPLTVTSAQKNPTAFYLCASSPVGGYQPQHFGDGTRLSIL.